This TCR beta chain is drawn from a study of T-cell memory formation after mild COVID-19 (dated by TCRdb to about 2021). Background for the entire study: TCR sequence clusters from the two donors were found to be largely donor specific. Two young, previously healthy adult volunteers made up the cohort, one male and one female. In two donors, T-cell clones that expanded and contracted after mild COVID-19 were followed by sequencing TCRalpha and TCRbeta repertoires longitudinally. The research as a whole found: Contracting CD4+ clones appeared mostly in the CM and EM memory subsets, whereas CD8+ clones were enriched in EMRA. The second-wave clones that peaked on day 37 were not confirmed to be SARS-CoV-2 specific. Some responding clones were found in pre-infection memory, which suggests that pre-existing cross-reactive memory T cells took part in the SARS-CoV-2 response. The study covered only two mild cases, and larger cohorts including severe cases with pre-infection samples were considered necessary. Clones contracting from day 15 to 85 had balanced CD4/CD8 phenotypes, while a second wave expanding from day 15 to 37 was biased towards CD4+.

The germline V gene supplies CDR1 SGHTA and CDR2 FQGNSA. Cut back by 2 bases and 8 bases, the V and J ends lie 12 bases apart. Reading from cysteine to phenylalanine, the CDR3 counts 14 amino acids. Of the read, only the CDR3 DNA is kept; its 42 bases are in frame from base 1. The run used an Illumina NovaSeq 6000. TCRalpha and TCRbeta cDNA libraries were built by 5'RACE with constant-segment primers, adding sample barcodes and unique molecular identifiers. RNA was extracted from every sample with Trizol reagent. Amplification of the libraries took two PCR steps, and the second step added a second sample barcode plus Illumina TruSeq adapters. Libraries were sequenced on an Illumina NovaSeq with 2 x 150 bp paired-end reads. As for the authors' bioinformatics: Demultiplexing of reads and collapsing into UMI-guided consensus sequences were performed with migec v1.2.7. Using mixcr v2.1.11, UMI consensuses were aligned to TRA and TRB V and J templates and then assembled into clonotypes. Expanded or contracted clonotypes were those called significant by both edgeR and NoisET, with noise models trained on biological replicates. For edgeR calls, the thresholds were a false discovery rate-adjusted p below 0.01 and a log2 fold-change of 1. PCA with hierarchical clustering of max-normalized trajectories of the 1000 most abundant clonotypes was used as exploratory dynamics analysis. Each responding clone was given a CD4 or CD8 phenotype based on the CD4+ and CD8+ repertoires, which had been sequenced separately. Using fastp trimming at Q25 and MiXCR clonotype assembly, TCRdb reanalyzed the public sequencing data and kept in-frame beta chains. For every CDR3 protein sequence, its rows merge into one entry that carries the most common genes and DNA. The V and J calls here are based on TCRdb, not the publication. The table for this sample lists approximately 150,000 distinct CDR3 sequences; under 25% of them were counted only once. The ten largest clones add up to over 2% of the sample.

This clonotype was counted only a few times. It has no known antigen specificity. No quality values exist for individual bases; no much larger clone is one base distant. PBMCs were isolated by Ficoll-Paque density gradient centrifugation. This sequence uses TRBV7-2 and TRBJ1-4; TRBD1 could be the D gene, as 5 bases match. The sequenced sample was PBMCs or a T cell subset sorted from them (not recorded which). The receptor was isolated from an adult woman who had mild COVID-19 (a few samples of this study predate the infection). The sample titles of this study are shuffled in the database, so cell type and time point are left out; the donor was told from shared clones. The CDR3 in this case is CASSLSQGGEKLFF. The nucleotide sequence reads TGTGCCAGCAGCTTATCCCAGGGCGGAGAAAAACTGTTTTTT.